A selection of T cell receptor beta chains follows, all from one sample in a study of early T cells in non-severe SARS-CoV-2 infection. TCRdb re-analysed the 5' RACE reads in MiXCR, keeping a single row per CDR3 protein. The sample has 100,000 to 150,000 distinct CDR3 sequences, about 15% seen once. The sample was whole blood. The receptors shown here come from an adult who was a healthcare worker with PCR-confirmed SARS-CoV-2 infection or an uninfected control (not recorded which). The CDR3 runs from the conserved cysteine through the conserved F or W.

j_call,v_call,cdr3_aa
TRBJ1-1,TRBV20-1,CSARNLGTEAFF
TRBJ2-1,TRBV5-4,CASSLSGLRASYNEQFF
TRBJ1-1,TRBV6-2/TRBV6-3,CASSGQGVTEAFF
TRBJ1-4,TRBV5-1,CASSQGRGKDEKLFF
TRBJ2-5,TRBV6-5,CASSLFRGSQETQYF
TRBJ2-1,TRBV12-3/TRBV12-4,CASSRPTSGVREKQFF
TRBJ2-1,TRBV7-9,CASSFGPASKFF
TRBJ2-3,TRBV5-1,CASSYGFTDTQYF
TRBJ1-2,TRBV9,CASSPQRVGLGYTF
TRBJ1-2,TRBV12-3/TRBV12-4,CASSPSREGNYGYTF
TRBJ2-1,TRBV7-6,CASSLAGAQAYNEQFF
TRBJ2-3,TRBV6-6,CASNQQGSTDTQYF